These 16 T cell receptor beta chains came from one sample sequenced in a study of response to subunit inactivated influenza vaccine. TCRdb processed the RT-PCR reads anew with MiXCR; each CDR3 protein has one entry. The table records roughly 500,000 distinct CDR3 sequences, about 15% of them present only once. Sequences were derived from CD4+ T cells sorted from PBMCs, sampled roughly 24 months after vaccination. The receptor source for this set is a man between 50 and 69 years old who received an inactivated influenza vaccine.

CDR3 sequence reads: CSASTYRRDTEAFF. The CDR3 nucleotides read TGCAGTGCTAGTACTTACAGGAGAGACACTGAAGCTTTCTTT. This chain connects TRBV20-1 to TRBJ1-1, with D maybe TRBD1 (5 bases). The CDR3 loop spans 14 amino acids. V was pared by 3 bases and J by 3 bases, with 14 bases between. CDR1 and CDR2 from the germline V gene are DFQATT and SNEGSKA (reference sequence).

The CDR3 sequence is CASSERVSGSYNEQFF. The DNA of the CDR3 is TGTGCCAGCAGTGAAAGGGTTAGCGGCTCCTACAATGAGCAGTTCTTC. The chain has TRBV2 and TRBJ2-1, with a weak D call TRBD2 (6 bases). This CDR3 has 16 amino acids. In germline, CDR1 is SNHLY, CDR2 FYNNEI. V was clipped by 2 bases and J by 0 bases, with 11 bases between them.

A few counts support this clonotype. The V and J genes are TRBV10-3 and TRBJ1-2, with 8 bases identical to TRBD1. Per the germline V gene, CDR1 is ENHRY and CDR2 is SYGVKD. The CDR3 spans 15 residues. V gave up 7 bases and J gave up 7 bases; unmatched junction bases: 14. DNA for the CDR3: TGTGCCATCACCCCCGAGGGACAGGTCCCCCTTGGCTACACCTTC. Residues: CAITPEGQVPLGYTF.

V gene TRBV19 combines with J gene TRBJ2-1, with D possibly being TRBD1 or TRBD2 (6 bases each). CDR3 length: 17 residues. V was pared by 7 bases and J by 0 bases, with 19 bases between. The germline CDR1 and CDR2 sequences are LNHDA and SQIVND (reference sequence). The CDR3 DNA sequence: TGTGCCAGTACGGAAGAATGGACAGCGGGCTCCTACAATGAGCAGTTCTTC. It specifies CASTEEWTAGSYNEQFF.

Here the CDR3 reads CASSPRRGENEKLFF. DNA for the CDR3: TGTGCCAGCAGCCCCCGGAGGGGGGAAAATGAAAAACTGTTTTTT. The rearrangement links TRBV4-2 to TRBJ1-4; D is perhaps TRBD1 (6 bases). V was clipped by 4 bases and J by 5 bases, with 14 bases between them. CDR3 length: 15 residues. Looked up from germline, CDR1 is LGHNA and CDR2 is YNFKEQ.

This clonotype was counted a few times. CDR3 sequence reads: CASSFGSGTLSYNEQFF. The CDR3 DNA reads TGTGCCAGCAGTTTTGGTAGCGGGACACTCTCCTACAATGAGCAGTTCTTC. The chain employs TRBV12-3 or TRBV12-4 and TRBJ2-1; 8 bases match TRBD2. CDR3 length equals 17 residues. V lost 3 bases to trimming and J lost 0 bases; unmatched junction nucleotides: 7.

The rearrangement uses TRBV20-1 and TRBJ2-3; D call uncertain. Germline V CDR1 and CDR2: DFQATT, SNEGSKA (reference sequence). The CDR3 is 19 residues long. Trimming took off 1 base at V and 8 bases at J, with 31 bases between the two ends. The CDR3 DNA reads as TGCAGTGCTAGAGCATACAACACTGGTCCGGGCAGTGGCTGGGGTACGCAGTATTTT. It translates to CSARAYNTGPGSGWGTQYF.

This clonotype was observed at least ten times. V is TRBV12-3 or TRBV12-4 and J is TRBJ2-1, with 9 positions matching TRBD1. J gave up 7 bases and V 1 base, and 5 bases lay outside the gene matches. This CDR3 is 15 amino acids long. The CDR3 DNA is TGTGCCAGCAGTTTAGGACCGGGGACAGGGAATGAGCAGTTCTTC. Translated, it gives CASSLGPGTGNEQFF.

This chain links TRBV3-1 with TRBJ1-1, with unresolved D. Germline lookup yields CDR1 LGHDT and CDR2 YNNKEL (reference sequence). The CDR3 is made up of 15 amino acids. Trimming shortened V by 6 bases and J by 1 base, and 15 bases separated the two germline ends. This CDR3 is CASRARLSPNTEAFF. CDR3 nucleotides: TGTGCCAGCAGAGCCAGGCTTTCGCCGAACACTGAAGCTTTCTTT.

The chain is built from TRBV5-4 and TRBJ2-3, with D possibly called TRBD1 or TRBD2 (5 bases each). The germline V gene has CDR1 SGHNT and CDR2 YYREEE (reference sequence). Trimming shortened V by 4 bases and J by 6 bases, and 15 bases separated the two germline ends. The CDR3 is 14 residues long. CDR3 loop: CASSPPRGRDTQYF. The CDR3 DNA sequence: TGTGCCAGCAGCCCACCGAGGGGCCGGGATACGCAGTATTTT.

This clonotype has a count of ten or more. The chain couples TRBV29-1 to TRBJ2-1; 12 nucleotides line up with TRBD2. The germline CDR1 and CDR2 sequences are SQVTM and ANQGSEA. This CDR3 contains 17 residues. V lost 1 base, J lost 8 bases, and 12 bases stayed unmatched. The CDR3 DNA follows: TGCAGCGTTGAAGCCGGACTAGCGGGACCCTACATCGATGAGCAGTTCTTC. Its protein product is CSVEAGLAGPYIDEQFF.

The V gene is TRBV6-1, the J gene TRBJ1-1, with D unresolved. Trimming shortened V by 7 bases and J by 0 bases, and 9 bases separated the two germline ends. Germline values: CDR1 MNHNS, CDR2 SASEGT. This CDR3 has 13 residues. The CDR3 here is CASTSRMNTEAFF. CDR3 nucleotide sequence: TGTGCCAGCACGTCACGGATGAACACTGAAGCTTTCTTT.

This clonotype was counted a few times. This rearrangement joins TRBV5-1 to TRBJ2-3; D is undetermined. Trimming shortened V by 0 bases and J by 0 bases, and 14 bases separated the two germline ends. The germline V gene has CDR1 SGHRS and CDR2 YFSETQ. CDR3 length equals 17 residues. The DNA for the CDR3 is TGCGCCAGCAGCTTGGTGGGCCAAACATTTAGCACAGATACGCAGTATTTT. It specifies CASSLVGQTFSTDTQYF.

This clonotype was detected a few times. The chain has TRBV15 and TRBJ2-3; TRBD1 matches 7 bases. From germline, CDR1 is LNHNV and CDR2 YYDKDF (reference sequence). V gave up 1 base and J gave up 6 bases; unmatched junction bases: 10. The CDR3 loop spans 16 amino acids. CDR3 amino acids: CATSRALSRGQDTQYF. DNA for the CDR3: TGTGCCACCAGCAGAGCTCTCAGCAGGGGACAGGATACGCAGTATTTT. Variable domain in full (rest from reference TRBV15 and TRBJ2-3): DAMVIQNPRYQVTQFGKPVTLSCSQTLNHNVMYWYQQKSSQAPKLLFHYYDKDFNNEADTPDNFQSRRPNTSFCFLDIRSPGLGDTAMYLCATSRALSRGQDTQYFGPGTRLTVL.

This chain uses TRBV7-2 with TRBJ2-2; 11 nucleotides agree with TRBD2. Germline CDR1 and CDR2: SGHTA and FQGNSA. V trimming: 5 bases; J trimming: 5 bases; junction bases outside the gene matches: 4. This CDR3 region has 15 residues. CDR3 DNA sequence: TGTGCCAGCAGCGCTAGCGGGGGGCGGACCGGGGAGCTGTTTTTT. Its protein is CASSASGGRTGELFF.

J is TRBJ2-2 and V is TRBV2; 7 bases are shared with TRBD2. J gave up 3 bases and V 7 bases, and 5 bases lay outside the gene matches. Germline loops: CDR1 SNHLY, CDR2 FYNNEI. The CDR3 is 14 residues long. CDR3 sequence (DNA): TGTGCCAGCAAGCCCCGGGGGGACACCGGGGAGCTGTTTTTT. It specifies CASKPRGDTGELFF.